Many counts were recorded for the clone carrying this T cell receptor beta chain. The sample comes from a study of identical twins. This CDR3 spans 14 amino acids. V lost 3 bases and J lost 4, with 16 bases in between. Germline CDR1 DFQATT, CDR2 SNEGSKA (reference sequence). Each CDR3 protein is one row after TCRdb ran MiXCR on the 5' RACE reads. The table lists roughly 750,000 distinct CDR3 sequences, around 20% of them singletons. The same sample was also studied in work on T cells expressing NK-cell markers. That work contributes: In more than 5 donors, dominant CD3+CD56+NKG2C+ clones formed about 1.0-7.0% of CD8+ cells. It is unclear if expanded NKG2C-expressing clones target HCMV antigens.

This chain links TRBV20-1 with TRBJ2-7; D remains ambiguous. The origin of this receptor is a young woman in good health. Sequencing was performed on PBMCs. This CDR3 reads CSASWPGYPYEQYF. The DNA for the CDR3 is TGCAGTGCTAGTTGGCCAGGTTACCCTTACGAGCAGTACTTC.